These 17 T cell receptor beta chains came from one sample sequenced in a study of blood T cells in healthy people across ages. Then a second PCR, running roughly 7 to 11 cycles, was carried out with a sample-barcoded 5' primer and a J-beta primer mix. Each CDR3 protein is one row after TCRdb ran MiXCR on the 5' RACE reads. The table lists fewer than 750,000 distinct CDR3 sequences, over 40% of them singletons. Sequencing was carried out using blood. These receptors came from a woman aged 80 or over in good health.

The count of this clonotype is one. The chain carries TRBV4-2 and TRBJ2-3; 12 bases agree with TRBD2. This CDR3 has 18 residues. The J segment lost 3 bases and the V segment lost 1 base, leaving 8 bases of the junction unmatched. Germline V gene data show CDR1 as LGHNA and CDR2 as YNFKEQ. This CDR3 is CASSQVLGLAGRTDTQYF. The CDR3 region has the DNA TGTGCCAGCAGCCAAGTTCTCGGACTAGCGGGAAGAACAGATACGCAGTATTTT.

This clonotype came up many times. The J gene is TRBJ2-3, the V gene TRBV5-6; possible D gene TRBD2, 5 bases. This CDR3 has 15 residues. Trimming cost V 4 bases and J 1 base, with 13 bases left between them. Germline CDR1 is SGHDT and CDR2 is YYEEEE. CDR3 region: CASSPGERRTDTQYF. CDR3 in DNA: TGTGCCAGCAGCCCCGGCGAGCGGCGCACAGATACGCAGTATTTT.

Of note for this clonotype: A read error may explain this, as a much larger clone is one base away. The V gene is TRBV15, the J gene TRBJ2-1; TRBD1 agrees at 7 bases. This CDR3 is 15 amino acids long. Germline V gives CDR1 LNHNV, CDR2 YYDKDF (reference sequence). The CDR3 sequence is CATSIGQDSCNEQFF. CDR3 DNA: TGTGCCACCAGCATTGGACAGGACTCCTGCAATGAGCAGTTCTTC.

This clonotype was observed at least ten times. This sequence joins TRBV20-1 and TRBJ2-3; 8 bases align to TRBD2. The CDR3 runs 14 residues. V lost 6 bases and J lost 4; bases outside the gene matches: 9. In germline, CDR1 is DFQATT, CDR2 SNEGSKA (reference sequence). CDR3 nucleotide sequence: TGCAGTGCCCCGAGGGCGGGAGGCTCAGATACGCAGTATTTT. Encoded protein: CSAPRAGGSDTQYF.

This clonotype was counted many times. The gene calls are TRBV20-1 and TRBJ2-3; TRBD2 matches at 11 bases. Germline-derived CDR1 and CDR2 are DFQATT and SNEGSKA (reference sequence). V was clipped by 6 bases and J by 2 bases; unmatched bases: 7. CDR3 length: 15 amino acids. In DNA, the CDR3 is TGCAGTGCACATCCGACTAGCGGGGCCACAGATACGCAGTATTTT. Translated: CSAHPTSGATDTQYF.

The table lists this clonotype with many counts. The J gene is TRBJ2-2, the V gene TRBV12-3 or TRBV12-4, with TRBD1 as a possible D gene (6 bases). Trimming pared 0 bases from V and 3 bases from J, leaving 8 bases between. This CDR3 region has 15 residues. CDR3 coding DNA: TGTGCCAGCAGTTTAGCGGACAGCTACACCGGGGAGCTGTTTTTT. Protein product: CASSLADSYTGELFF.

The rearrangement joins TRBV5-1 to TRBJ2-1, with D perhaps being TRBD1 or TRBD2 (5 bases each). The CDR3 consists of 15 residues. From germline, CDR1 is SGHRS and CDR2 YFSETQ. The ends were cut back, 0 bases at V and 6 bases at J, with 13 bases in the middle. In DNA, the CDR3 is TGCGCCAGCAGCTTGGTCGGGGACCAACTCAATGAGCAGTTCTTC. This translates into CASSLVGDQLNEQFF.

V usage is TRBV7-8 and J usage is TRBJ2-7; TRBD2 is a possible D gene (5 bases). This CDR3 spans 13 amino acids. V gave up 6 bases and J gave up 3 bases, with 12 bases separating them. Per germline, CDR1 SGHVS and CDR2 FQNEAQ. CDR3 sequence (DNA): TGTGCCAGCAGGAACCCGGGGAACTACGAGCAGTACTTC. This sequence encodes CASRNPGNYEQYF.

This clonotype was observed at least ten times. DNA of the CDR3: TGCGCCAGCAGCCCGGTGGGGGACAGACAAACAAAAAACCTTTACAATGAGCAGTTCTTC. Amino acids: CASSPVGDRQTKNLYNEQFF. The chain uses TRBV5-1 and TRBJ2-1; 7 nucleotides align to TRBD1. CDR3 length: 20 residues. The junction had 23 bases not matched to a gene; V was cut back by 4 bases and J by 4 bases. CDR1 and CDR2 (germline): SGHRS, YFSETQ. The full variable domain, its missing parts supplied by reference TRBV5-1 and TRBJ2-1, is KAGVTQTPRYLIKTRGQQVTLSCSPISGHRSVSWYQQTPGQGLQFLFEYFSETQRNKGNFPGRFSGRQFSNSRSEMNVSTLELGDSALYLCASSPVGDRQTKNLYNEQFFGPGTRLTVL.

This clonotype has at least ten counts. The gene calls are TRBV20-1 and TRBJ2-7; 9 nucleotides agree with TRBD1. V trimming: 6 bases; J trimming: 3 bases; junction bases outside the gene matches: 9. This CDR3 spans 14 amino acids. The V gene's germline CDR1 is DFQATT and CDR2 SNEGSKA (reference sequence). CDR3 residues: CSASKDRGLYEQYF. In DNA form, the CDR3 reads TGCAGTGCCTCCAAGGACAGGGGCCTCTACGAGCAGTACTTC.

This clonotype has a count of ten or more. V and J are TRBV29-1 and TRBJ2-1; D possibly corresponds to TRBD2 (6 bases). Per germline, CDR1 SQVTM and CDR2 ANQGSEA. The CDR3 spans 12 residues. The CDR3 sequence is CSTGSGGNEQFF. CDR3 nucleotides: TGCAGTACCGGGAGCGGCGGCAATGAGCAGTTCTTC.

In the case of this clonotype: This could be a read error, since a much larger clone is one nucleotide away. CDR3 protein: CRARGSGNEQFF. CDR3 nucleotides: TGCAGGGCTAGGGGGAGCGGGAATGAGCAGTTCTTC. This sequence joins TRBV20-1 and TRBJ2-1, with D perhaps assigned TRBD1 or TRBD2 (6 bases each). The CDR3 consists of 12 residues. Germline V CDR1 and CDR2: DFQATT, SNEGSKA (reference sequence).

This clonotype was recorded at least ten times. The V call is TRBV10-3, the J call TRBJ2-1; 7 nucleotides align to TRBD1. The V gene end was trimmed by 4 bases and the J gene end by 10 bases; junction bases not matched to a gene: 4. The CDR3 is 12 amino acids. The germline gives CDR1 ENHRY, CDR2 SYGVKD. The CDR3: CAISVTGNEQFF. The CDR3 DNA reads TGTGCCATCAGTGTGACAGGGAACGAGCAGTTCTTC.

This clonotype was seen repeatedly, ten times or more. The V call is TRBV13, the J call TRBJ2-3; D might be TRBD1 (5 bases). CDR1 PRHDT and CDR2 FYEKMQ come from the germline V gene (reference sequence). This CDR3 has 13 amino acids. Trimming removed 5 bases at V and 4 bases at J, with 10 bases between. This CDR3 is CASSVGPADTQYF. For the CDR3, the DNA is TGTGCCAGCAGCGTGGGGCCGGCAGATACGCAGTATTTT. The variable domain in full, with the rest retrieved from reference TRBV13 and TRBJ2-3, is AAGVIQSPRHLIKEKRETATLKCYPIPRHDTVYWYQQGPGQDPQFLISFYEKMQSDKGSIPDRFSAQQFSDYHSELNMSSLELGDSALYFCASSVGPADTQYFGPGTRLTVL.

The rearrangement uses TRBV6-5 and TRBJ2-5; the D gene is possibly TRBD1 (5 bases). CDR3 size: 15 residues. The V end lost 6 bases, the J end lost 1 base, and 15 bases lay between the germline ends. Germline V gene data show CDR1 as MNHEY and CDR2 as SVGAGI. The CDR3 nucleotides read TGTGCCAGCAGCCGCACTCGACAGATCCAAGAGACCCAGTACTTC. The encoded protein is CASSRTRQIQETQYF.

In its sample, this clonotype was seen many times. The chain uses TRBV2 and TRBJ2-1, with no clear D. The germline V and J ends were trimmed by 4 bases and 9 bases, with 16 bases remaining between them. The CDR3 has 14 amino acids. Germline V lookup: CDR1 SNHLY, CDR2 FYNNEI. The CDR3 loop reads CASSGNLQWGEQFF. DNA of the CDR3: TGTGCCAGCAGTGGTAACTTACAGTGGGGTGAGCAGTTCTTC.

About this clonotype itself: Since a much larger clone is just one base distant, this may be a read error. The chain carries TRBV6-6 and TRBJ2-5; 11 positions agree with TRBD1. The CDR3 has 14 amino acids. Germline CDR1 and CDR2: MNHNY and SVGAGI (reference sequence). V shed 6 bases, J shed 11 bases, and the junction held 11 bases outside the gene matches. The CDR3 reads CASRAGTGGMGQYF. The CDR3 nucleotides read TGTGCCAGCAGAGCCGGGACAGGGGGTATGGGGCAGTACTTC.